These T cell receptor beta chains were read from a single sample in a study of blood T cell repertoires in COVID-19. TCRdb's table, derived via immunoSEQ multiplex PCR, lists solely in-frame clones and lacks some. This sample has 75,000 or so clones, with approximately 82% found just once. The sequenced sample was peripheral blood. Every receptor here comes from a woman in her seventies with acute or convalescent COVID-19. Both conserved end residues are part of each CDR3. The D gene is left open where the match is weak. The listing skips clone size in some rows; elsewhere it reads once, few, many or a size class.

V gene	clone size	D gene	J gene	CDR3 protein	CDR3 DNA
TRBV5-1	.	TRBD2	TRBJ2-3	CASSLVLASGGNTQYF	TGCGCCAGCAGCTTGGTGCTAGCGTCCGGGGGGAATACGCAGTATTTT
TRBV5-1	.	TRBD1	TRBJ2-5	CASRPTGGEETQYF	TGCGCCAGCAGGCCGACAGGGGGCGAAGAGACCCAGTACTTC
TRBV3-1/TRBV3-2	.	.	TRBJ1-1	CASSQTAGDTEAFF	TGTGCCAGCAGCCAAACAGCAGGCGACACTGAAGCTTTCTTT
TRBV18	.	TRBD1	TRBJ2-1	CASRQGARNEQFF	TGTGCCAGCCGACAGGGGGCCCGGAATGAGCAGTTCTTC
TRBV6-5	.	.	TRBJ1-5	CASSPGVRSQPQHF	TGTGCCAGCAGCCCCGGGGTCCGGAGTCAGCCCCAGCATTTT
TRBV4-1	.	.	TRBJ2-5	CASSQDSYSLLETQYF	TGCGCCAGCAGCCAAGATTCCTACAGTCTTTTAGAGACCCAGTACTTC
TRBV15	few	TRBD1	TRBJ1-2	CATSRDTGGLGYTF	TGTGCCACCAGCAGAGATACAGGGGGGCTTGGCTACACCTTC
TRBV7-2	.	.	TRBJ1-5	CASSLTSGHQPQHF	TGTGCCAGCAGCTTAACTTCAGGGCATCAGCCCCAGCATTTT
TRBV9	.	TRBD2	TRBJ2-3	CASSVHTSGRFDTQYF	TGTGCCAGCAGCGTTCACACTAGCGGGAGGTTTGATACGCAGTATTTT
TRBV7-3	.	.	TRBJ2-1	CASSSPGVPYNEQFF	TGTGCCAGCAGCTCTCCGGGAGTCCCCTACAATGAGCAGTTCTTC
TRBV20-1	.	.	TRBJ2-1	CSASAAGFEFF	TGCAGTGCTAGCGCCGCGGGGTTCGAGTTCTTC
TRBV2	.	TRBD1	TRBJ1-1	CASSEDRGRVLNTEAFF	TGTGCCAGCAGTGAGGACAGGGGGCGGGTTCTGAACACTGAAGCTTTCTTT
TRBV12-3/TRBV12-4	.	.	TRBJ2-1	CASSFTRGEQFF	TGTGCCAGCAGCTTTACTCGCGGTGAGCAGTTCTTC
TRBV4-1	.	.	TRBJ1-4	CASSQRLATNEKLFF	TGCGCCAGCAGCCAACGTCTTGCAACTAATGAAAAACTGTTTTTT
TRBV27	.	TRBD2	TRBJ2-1	CASSRTSGLAGGTQQFF	TGTGCCAGCAGCAGAACTTCGGGACTAGCGGGAGGGACTCAGCAGTTCTTC
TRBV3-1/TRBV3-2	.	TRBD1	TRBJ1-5	CASSQGGQNQPQHF	TGTGCCAGCAGCCAAGGGGGACAGAATCAGCCCCAGCATTTT
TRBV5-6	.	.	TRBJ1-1	CASSLFTGYTEAFF	TGTGCCAGCAGCTTGTTTACAGGGTACACTGAAGCTTTCTTT
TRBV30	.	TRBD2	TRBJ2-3	CAWKKDSGGTDTQYF	TGTGCCTGGAAGAAGGATAGCGGGGGCACAGATACGCAGTATTTT
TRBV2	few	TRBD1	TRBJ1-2	CASSNQGALVYGYTF	TGTGCCAGCAGTAACCAGGGGGCATTAGTCTATGGCTACACCTTC
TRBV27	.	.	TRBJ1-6	CATALRASQTYNSPLHF	TGTGCCACCGCACTGCGGGCCAGCCAAACTTATAATTCACCCCTCCACTTT
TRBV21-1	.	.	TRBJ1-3	CASSNRRVSGNTIYF	TGTGCCAGCAGCAATCGCAGGGTCTCTGGAAACACCATATATTTT
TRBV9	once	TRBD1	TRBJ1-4	CASSGDRVGEKLFF	TGTGCCAGCAGCGGAGACAGGGTGGGTGAAAAACTGTTTTTT
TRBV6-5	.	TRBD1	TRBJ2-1	CASSYRETGIYEQFF	TGTGCCAGCAGTTATAGGGAGACAGGGATCTATGAGCAGTTCTTC
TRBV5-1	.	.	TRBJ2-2	CASSLAASSTGELFF	TGCGCCAGCAGCTTAGCGGCCTCGAGCACCGGGGAGCTGTTTTTT
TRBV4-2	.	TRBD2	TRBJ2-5	CASSQEVSGLAGGIQETQYF	TGTGCCAGCAGCCAAGAAGTCTCGGGACTAGCGGGAGGCATCCAAGAGACCCAGTACTTC
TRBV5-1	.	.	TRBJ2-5	CASSGGNQETQYF	TGCGCCAGCAGTGGGGGGAACCAAGAGACCCAGTACTTC
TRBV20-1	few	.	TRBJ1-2	CSASEEAGDLGYGYTF	TGCAGTGCTAGTGAGGAGGCAGGGGATCTTGGCTATGGCTACACCTTC
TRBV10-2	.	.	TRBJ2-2	CASSDQGPGELFF	TGCGCCAGCAGTGATCAGGGCCCCGGGGAGCTGTTTTTT
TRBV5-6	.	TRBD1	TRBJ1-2	CASSLWDRGGGYTF	TGTGCCAGCAGCTTGTGGGACAGGGGAGGTGGCTACACCTTC
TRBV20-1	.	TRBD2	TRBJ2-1	CSASPGDGRAPNEQFF	TGCAGTGCTAGTCCGGGCGACGGGAGGGCCCCCAATGAGCAGTTCTTC
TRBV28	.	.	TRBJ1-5	CASSLPGIQPQHF	TGTGCCAGCAGTCTCCCCGGGATTCAGCCCCAGCATTTT
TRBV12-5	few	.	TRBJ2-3	CASGLVRRGLLPNTDTQYF	TGTGCTAGTGGTTTGGTAAGGAGGGGACTTCTCCCTAACACAGATACGCAGTATTTT
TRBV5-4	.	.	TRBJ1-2	CASRTDPFIGREDGYTF	TGTGCCAGCAGGACGGACCCGTTTATCGGCAGGGAGGATGGCTACACCTTC
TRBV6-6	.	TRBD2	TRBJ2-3	CASSPFTGTSGRMKSSTDTQYF	TGTGCCAGCAGTCCATTCACCGGGACTAGCGGGAGGATGAAATCTAGCACAGATACGCAGTATTTT
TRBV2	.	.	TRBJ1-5	CASSDWGRGPQPQHF	TGTGCCAGCAGTGACTGGGGGAGGGGACCTCAGCCCCAGCATTTT
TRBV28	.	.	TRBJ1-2	CASSSFLYGYTF	TGTGCCAGCAGTTCCTTCCTGTATGGCTACACCTTC
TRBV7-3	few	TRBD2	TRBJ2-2	CASSLTSGLAGAGELFF	TGTGCCAGCAGCTTAACGTCGGGACTAGCAGGCGCCGGGGAGCTGTTTTTT
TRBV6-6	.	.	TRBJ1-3	CASSYTPEEGNTIYF	TGTGCCAGCAGTTATACCCCTGAGGAAGGAAACACCATATATTTT
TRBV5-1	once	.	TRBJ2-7	CASSLAGDGGEQYF	TGCGCCAGCAGCTTGGCGGGGGATGGGGGCGAGCAGTACTTC
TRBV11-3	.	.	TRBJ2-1	CASSLVASSGQFF	TGTGCCAGCAGCTTAGTAGCCAGCAGCGGGCAGTTCTTC
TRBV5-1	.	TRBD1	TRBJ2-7	CASSVDRGEQYF	TGCGCCAGCAGCGTAGACAGGGGCGAGCAGTACTTC
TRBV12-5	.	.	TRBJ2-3	CASGSEQSTDTQYF	TGTGCTAGTGGGAGCGAACAAAGCACAGATACGCAGTATTTT
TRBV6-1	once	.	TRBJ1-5	CASSEIVAGSNQPQHF	TGTGCCAGCAGTGAGATAGTGGCCGGGAGCAATCAGCCCCAGCATTTT
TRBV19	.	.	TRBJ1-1	CASSMLQITEAFF	TGTGCCAGTAGTATGCTACAGATCACTGAAGCTTTCTTT
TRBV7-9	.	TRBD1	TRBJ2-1	CASSLGTGAGGQFF	TGTGCCAGCAGCTTAGGGACAGGGGCCGGGGGGCAGTTCTTC
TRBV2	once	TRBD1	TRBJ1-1	CASSPRTGGPPEAFF	TGTGCCAGCAGTCCGCGGACAGGGGGCCCCCCTGAAGCTTTCTTT
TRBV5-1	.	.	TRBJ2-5	CASSPMGGGETQYF	TGCGCCAGCAGCCCCATGGGAGGGGGGGAGACCCAGTACTTC
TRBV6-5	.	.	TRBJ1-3	CASSAREASGNTIYF	TGTGCCAGCAGCGCCAGGGAGGCGAGCGGAAACACCATATATTTT
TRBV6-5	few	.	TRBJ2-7	CASSNQRGSTYEQYF	TGTGCCAGCAGTAACCAGAGGGGGAGTACCTACGAGCAGTACTTC
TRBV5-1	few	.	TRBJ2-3	CASSSAGLTDTQYF	TGCGCCAGCAGCTCCGCGGGACTCACAGATACGCAGTATTTT
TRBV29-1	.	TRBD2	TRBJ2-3	CSVEESSGIDTQYF	TGCAGCGTTGAAGAGTCCAGCGGGATAGATACGCAGTATTTT
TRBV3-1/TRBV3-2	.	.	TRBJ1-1	CASTGVPSTEAFF	TGTGCCAGCACGGGTGTTCCGAGCACTGAAGCTTTCTTT
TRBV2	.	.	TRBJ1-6	CASSEAEGNSPLHF	TGTGCCAGCAGTGAAGCGGAGGGGAATTCACCCCTCCACTTT
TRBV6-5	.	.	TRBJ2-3	CASRSTDTQYF	TGTGCCAGCAGATCAACAGATACGCAGTATTTT
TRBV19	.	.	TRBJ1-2	CASSTGHKVGYTF	TGTGCCAGTAGTACCGGACACAAAGTCGGCTACACCTTC
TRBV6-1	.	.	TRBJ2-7	CASSTGAYEQYF	TGTGCCAGCAGTACTGGGGCTTACGAGCAGTACTTC
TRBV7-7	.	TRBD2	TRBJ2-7	CASSLGPGLAYEQYF	TGTGCCAGCAGCTTAGGGCCGGGACTAGCCTACGAGCAGTACTTC
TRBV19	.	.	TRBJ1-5	CASSMARNQPQHF	TGTGCCAGTAGTATGGCCCGTAATCAGCCCCAGCATTTT
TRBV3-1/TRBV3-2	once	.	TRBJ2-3	CASSDGDSLTDTQYF	TGTGCCAGCAGCGATGGGGACTCCCTGACAGATACGCAGTATTTT
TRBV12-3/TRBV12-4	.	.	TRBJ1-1	CASSLSGNTEAFF	TGTGCCAGCAGTTTATCAGGGAACACTGAAGCTTTCTTT